This T cell receptor (beta chain) was captured by sequencing in a study of cytomegalovirus exposure and HLA in healthy donors. This CDR3 has 16 residues. Germline V gene lookup returns CDR1 MGHRA and CDR2 YSYEKL. Trimming shortened V by 4 bases and J by 5 bases, and 17 bases separated the two germline ends. Both 60 Vbeta primers and 13 Jbeta primers went into the PCR. The data were produced by immunoSEQ multiplex PCR, yet TCRdb's version contains in-frame clones alone and is incomplete. The table records approximately 54,000 clones, about four fifths of them present only once. This chain uses TRBV4-1 with TRBJ2-2; D perhaps matches TRBD2 (5 bases). This receptor was taken from a woman aged 18-30 years in good health and CMV-seronegative. The sequenced sample consisted of PBMCs. The CDR3 DNA is TGCGCCAGCAGCCGGGATGGGGTGGGAGTAACCGGGGAGCTGTTTTTT. Protein: CASSRDGVGVTGELFF.